The subject of this entry is one T cell receptor beta chain. The data derive from a study of cytomegalovirus exposure and HLA in healthy donors. Researchers ran the PCR with 60 Vbeta and 13 Jbeta primers. TCRdb keeps only in-frame clones here, not all; method: immunoSEQ multiplex PCR. This repertoire shows under 200,000 clones, roughly four fifths found once; its top ten account for about 1.9%. V dropped 0 bases and J dropped 0 bases, with 12 bases sitting between them. Germline CDR1 and CDR2: MGHRA and YSYEKL. The CDR3 sequence is 17 residues long. The sequenced sample consisted of PBMCs. This receptor was taken from a young woman in good health and CMV-seronegative. The chain recombines TRBV4-1 with TRBJ1-5; D is unresolved. CDR3: CASSQDGQQYSNQPQHF. The CDR3 region has the DNA TGCGCCAGCAGCCAAGATGGGCAGCAATATAGCAATCAGCCCCAGCATTTT.